This TCR beta chain was captured in a study of vaccination effects on CD4 cells after COVID-19. Findings and caveats of the study: Marked clonal contraction of infection- and vaccine-induced clones was seen late after vaccination. The study found that only 1 of 255 vaccine-induced clones from healthy vaccinees cross-reacted with common cold coronaviruses.

A note on this clone: The antigen remains unidentified.

V was clipped by 4 bases and J by 8 bases; unmatched bases: 8. This CDR3 comprises 13 residues. Germline V gives CDR1 SGHRS, CDR2 YFSETQ. The method was immunoSEQ multiplex PCR; TCRdb's version includes in-frame clones alone and lacks a portion of them. The sample includes about 71,000 clones, approximately 79% of them seen just once. Peptide-pool stimulation followed by sequencing identified expanded antigen-specific CD4+ clonotypes in the ViraFEST assay. The authors isolated CD4+ T cells after more than eight days of culture. Vaccinees lacked prior SARS-CoV-2 infection and tested negative for nucleocapsid antibodies. IL-2 medium was substituted for half the medium on days 3 and 7.

Sequencing used CD4+ T cells from PBMCs cultured with HCoV-OC43 spike peptides, obtained before COVID-19 vaccination. Specified subset: HCoV-OC43 spike overlapping peptide pool stimulation. The source of this sequence is a human donor who received a COVID-19 vaccine. V usage is TRBV5-1 and J usage is TRBJ1-2, with TRBD1 matching over 7 bases. The CDR3 bases are TGCGCCAGCAGCCAGGAGGGGGCTGAGGGCTACACCTTC. Protein product: CASSQEGAEGYTF.